These 13 T cell receptor beta chains came from one sample sequenced in a study of CD8 T cells in Susac syndrome. Reverse transcription of about 0.45 to 1 ug RNA used random hexamers. TCRdb reprocessed the immunoSEQ multiplex PCR reads with MiXCR, giving one entry per CDR3 protein. Counted here are 190,000 or so distinct CDR3 sequences, 95% occurring once; the ten biggest clones make up 0.07% to 0.095%. Sequencing was carried out using CD4+ T cells from PBMCs. The receptors derive from a human donor with multiple sclerosis.

The CDR3 loop reads CASSRTGRFHEQYV. In DNA form, the CDR3 reads TGTGCCAGCAGTCGGACAGGGAGGTTCCACGAGCAGTACGTC. The rearrangement joins TRBV2 to TRBJ2-7, with 8 bases aligning to TRBD1. The CDR3 consists of 14 residues. Germline assignment: CDR1 SNHLY and CDR2 FYNNEI. Losses at the gene ends were 5 bases for V and 5 bases for J; bases not matched to a gene: 8.

The chain recombines TRBV29-1 with TRBJ2-5; TRBD2 might be the D (7 bases). Germline V gives CDR1 SQVTM, CDR2 ANQGSEA. The CDR3 runs to 13 residues. The V end was cut by 7 bases, the J end by 4 bases, with 16 bases between. The CDR3 loop is CSAHGGGGETQYF. DNA of the CDR3: TGCAGCGCCCATGGGGGGGGCGGAGAGACCCAGTACTTC.

The chain couples TRBV20-1 to TRBJ2-5, with 9 bases lining up with TRBD2. The CDR3 extends over 15 amino acids. CDR1 and CDR2 (germline): DFQATT, SNEGSKA (reference sequence). J lost 5 bases, V lost 0 bases, and 7 bases had no gene match. CDR3 sequence reads: CSARDASGDHETQYF. As DNA, the CDR3 is TGCAGTGCTAGAGATGCTAGCGGGGATCACGAGACCCAGTACTTC.

The rearrangement joins TRBV20-1 to TRBJ1-1; D unresolved. The CDR3 extends over 14 amino acids. CDR1 is DFQATT and CDR2 is SNEGSKA in the germline V gene (reference sequence). With 0 bases removed from V and 6 bases from J, the gap between germline ends came to 14 bases. The CDR3: CSARDPRGRPEAFF. The CDR3 DNA sequence: TGCAGTGCTAGAGATCCCCGAGGCCGACCTGAAGCTTTCTTT.

The CDR3 DNA reads TGTGCCAGCAGCGTGGGACACAAATATGGCTACACCTTC. Translating gives CASSVGHKYGYTF. The genes are TRBV9 and TRBJ1-2, with D possibly TRBD1 on 6 matching bases. The CDR3 runs to 13 residues. Germline assignment: CDR1 SGDLS and CDR2 YYNGEE. The germline V and J ends were trimmed by 2 bases and 5 bases, with 10 bases remaining between them.

The chain links TRBV9 to TRBJ1-4, with unresolved D. The V gene lost 0 bases and the J gene lost 0 bases, with 6 bases spanning the gap. From germline, CDR1 is SGDLS and CDR2 YYNGEE. The CDR3 consists of 15 residues. The CDR3 region has the DNA TGTGCCAGCAGCGTAGGGGTTGCAACTAATGAAAAACTGTTTTTT. It encodes CASSVGVATNEKLFF. The whole variable domain, remainder taken from reference TRBV9 and TRBJ1-4, is DSGVTQTPKHLITATGQRVTLRCSPRSGDLSVYWYQQSLDQGLQFLIQYYNGEERAKGNILERFSAQQFPDLHSELNLSSLELGDSALYFCASSVGVATNEKLFFGSGTQLSVL.

The CDR3 here is CSARVAQINSPLHF. The CDR3 DNA is TGCAGTGCTAGAGTGGCACAGATTAATTCACCCCTCCACTTT. The rearrangement links TRBV20-1 to TRBJ1-6; no clear D. Germline V CDR1 and CDR2: DFQATT, SNEGSKA (reference sequence). V gave up 1 base and J gave up 6 bases, with 10 bases separating them. This CDR3 has 14 amino acids.

The chain joins TRBV20-1 to TRBJ2-7; no clear D gene. CDR3 length equals 12 residues. The germline CDR1 and CDR2 sequences are DFQATT and SNEGSKA (reference sequence). The V end lost 4 bases, the J end lost 1 base, and 8 bases lay between the germline ends. The CDR3 reads CSAKVGSYEQYF. The CDR3, as DNA: TGCAGTGCTAAGGTTGGATCCTACGAGCAGTACTTC.

This chain connects TRBV29-1 to TRBJ2-3; D gene ambiguous. The germline V gene encodes CDR1 SQVTM and CDR2 ANQGSEA. CDR3 length: 13 residues. Trimming stripped 4 bases from V and 4 bases from J, with 12 bases between. CDR3 in DNA: TGCAGCGTTGCTGGCTCGACGGCAGATACGCAGTATTTT. The encoded protein is CSVAGSTADTQYF.

This sequence joins TRBV30 and TRBJ1-4; D is uncertain. CDR3 size: 14 residues. V lost 2 bases, J lost 3 bases, and 10 bases lay in between. Germline loops: CDR1 GTSNPN, CDR2 SVGIG (reference sequence). CDR3 residues: CAWSNSPSNEKLFF. In DNA form, the CDR3 reads TGTGCCTGGAGTAATTCCCCTTCTAATGAAAAACTGTTTTTT.

The chain has TRBV5-1 and TRBJ2-1; D ambiguous. The CDR3 consists of 16 residues. V was pared by 5 bases and J by 2 bases, with 17 bases between. Germline loops: CDR1 SGHRS, CDR2 YFSETQ. Written as DNA, the CDR3 is TGCGCCAGCAGTCCTCAGCCGGCATGGGCCTACAATGAGCAGTTCTTC. This gives the protein CASSPQPAWAYNEQFF.

This clonotype occurred once. V is TRBV12-3 or TRBV12-4 and J is TRBJ1-1; a weak D match, TRBD1 (5 bases). This CDR3 has 13 residues. V was pared by 3 bases and J by 6 bases, with 11 bases between. The CDR3 DNA follows: TGTGCCAGCAGTTTCATGGGGGAGGCTGAAGCTTTCTTT. Its protein product is CASSFMGEAEAFF.

The chain joins TRBV4-1 to TRBJ2-7; 7 bases line up with TRBD1. The junction had 4 bases not matched to a gene; V was cut back by 0 bases and J by 2 bases. The CDR3 loop spans 15 amino acids. Per the germline V gene, CDR1 is MGHRA and CDR2 is YSYEKL. CDR3 residues: CASSQEAGQAYEQYF. Here the CDR3 DNA reads TGCGCCAGCAGCCAAGAAGCTGGACAGGCCTACGAGCAGTACTTC.